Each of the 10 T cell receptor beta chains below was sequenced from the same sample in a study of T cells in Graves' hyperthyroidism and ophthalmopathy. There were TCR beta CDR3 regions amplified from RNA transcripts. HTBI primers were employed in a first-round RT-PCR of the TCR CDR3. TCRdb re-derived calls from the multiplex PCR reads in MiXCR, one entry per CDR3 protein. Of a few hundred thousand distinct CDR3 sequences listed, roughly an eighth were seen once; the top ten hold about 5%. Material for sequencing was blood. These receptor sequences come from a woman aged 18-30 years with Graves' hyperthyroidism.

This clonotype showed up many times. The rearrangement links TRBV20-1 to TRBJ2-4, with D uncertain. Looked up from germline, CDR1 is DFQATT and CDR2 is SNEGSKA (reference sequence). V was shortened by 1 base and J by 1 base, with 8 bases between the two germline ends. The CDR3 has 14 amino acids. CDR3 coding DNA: TGCAGTGCTAGAGGGAGTGGGGCCAAAAACATTCAGTACTTC. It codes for CSARGSGAKNIQYF.

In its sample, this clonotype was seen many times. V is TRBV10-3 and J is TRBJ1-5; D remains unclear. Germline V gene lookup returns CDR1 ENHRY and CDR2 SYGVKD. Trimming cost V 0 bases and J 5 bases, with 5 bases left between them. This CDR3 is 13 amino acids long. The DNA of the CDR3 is TGTGCCATCAGTGAGTCCCCTGATCAGCCCCAGCATTTT. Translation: CAISESPDQPQHF.

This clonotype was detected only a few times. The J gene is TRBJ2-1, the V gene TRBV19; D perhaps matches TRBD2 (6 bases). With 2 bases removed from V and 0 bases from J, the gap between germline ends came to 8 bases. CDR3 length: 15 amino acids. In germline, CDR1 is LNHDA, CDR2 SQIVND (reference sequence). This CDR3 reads CASSISGDSYNEQFF. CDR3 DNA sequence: TGTGCCAGTAGTATATCGGGGGACTCCTACAATGAGCAGTTCTTC.

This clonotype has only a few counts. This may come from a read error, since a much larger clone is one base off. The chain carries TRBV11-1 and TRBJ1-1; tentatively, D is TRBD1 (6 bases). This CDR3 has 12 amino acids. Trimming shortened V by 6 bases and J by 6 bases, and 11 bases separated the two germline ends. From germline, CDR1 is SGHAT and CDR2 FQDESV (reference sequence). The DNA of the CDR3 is TGTGCCAGCAGTGCAGGGGACGCTGAAGCTTTCTTT. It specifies CASSAGDAEAFF.

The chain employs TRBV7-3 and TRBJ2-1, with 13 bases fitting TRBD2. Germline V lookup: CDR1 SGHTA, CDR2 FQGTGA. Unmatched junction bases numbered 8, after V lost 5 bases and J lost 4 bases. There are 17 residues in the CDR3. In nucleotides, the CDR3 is TGTGCCAGCAGCCCGGGGACTAGCGGGAAGATTTACAATGAGCAGTTCTTC. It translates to CASSPGTSGKIYNEQFF.

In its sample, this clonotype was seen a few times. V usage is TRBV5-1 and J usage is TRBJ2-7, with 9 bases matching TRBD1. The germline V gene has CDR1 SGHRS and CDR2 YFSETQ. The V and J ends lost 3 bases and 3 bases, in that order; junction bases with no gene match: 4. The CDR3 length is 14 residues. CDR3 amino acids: CASSSGQGIYEQYF. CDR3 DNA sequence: TGCGCCAGCAGCTCCGGACAGGGGATCTACGAGCAGTACTTC.

The CDR3 sequence is CASSPGLAGIVETQYF. CDR3 nucleotides: TGCGCCAGCAGCCCGGGACTAGCGGGAATAGTTGAGACCCAGTACTTC. This chain links TRBV5-1 with TRBJ2-5; 13 bases map to TRBD2. The V gene end was trimmed by 4 bases and the J gene end by 5 bases; junction bases not matched to a gene: 8. This CDR3 spans 16 amino acids. Germline V CDR1 and CDR2: SGHRS, YFSETQ.

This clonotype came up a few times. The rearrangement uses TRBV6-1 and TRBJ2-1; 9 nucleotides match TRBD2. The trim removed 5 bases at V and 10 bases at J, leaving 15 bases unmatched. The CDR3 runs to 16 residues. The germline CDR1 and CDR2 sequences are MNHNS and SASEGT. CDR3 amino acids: CASSRLAASNFGEQFF. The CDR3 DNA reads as TGTGCCAGCAGTAGACTAGCGGCCTCAAATTTCGGGGAGCAGTTCTTC.

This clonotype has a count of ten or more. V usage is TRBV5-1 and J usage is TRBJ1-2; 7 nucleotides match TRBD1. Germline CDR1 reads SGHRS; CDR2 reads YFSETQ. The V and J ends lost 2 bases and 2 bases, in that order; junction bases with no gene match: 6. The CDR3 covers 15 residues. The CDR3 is CASSFTDRNNYGYTF. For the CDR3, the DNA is TGCGCCAGCAGCTTTACGGACAGGAACAACTATGGCTACACCTTC.

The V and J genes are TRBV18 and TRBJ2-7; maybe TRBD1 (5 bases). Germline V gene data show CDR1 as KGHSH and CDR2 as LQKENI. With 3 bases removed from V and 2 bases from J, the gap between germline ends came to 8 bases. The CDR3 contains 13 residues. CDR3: CASSPGHTYEQYF. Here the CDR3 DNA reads TGTGCCAGCTCACCCGGACATACCTACGAGCAGTACTTC. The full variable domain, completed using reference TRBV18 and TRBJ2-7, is NAGVMQNPRHLVRRRGQEARLRCSPMKGHSHVYWYRQLPEEGLKFMVYLQKENIIDESGMPKERFSAEFPKEGPSILRIQQVVRGDSAAYFCASSPGHTYEQYFGPGTRLTVT.